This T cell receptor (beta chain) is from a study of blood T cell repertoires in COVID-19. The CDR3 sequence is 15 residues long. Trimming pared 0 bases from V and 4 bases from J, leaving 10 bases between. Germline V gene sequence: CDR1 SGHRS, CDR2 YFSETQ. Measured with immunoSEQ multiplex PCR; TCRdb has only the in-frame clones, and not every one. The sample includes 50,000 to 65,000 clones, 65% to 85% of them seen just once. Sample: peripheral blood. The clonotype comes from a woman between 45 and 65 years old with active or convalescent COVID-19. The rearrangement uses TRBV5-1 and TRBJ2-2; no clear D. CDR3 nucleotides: TGCGCCAGCAGCTTGGGACATGGGCCCACCGGGGAGCTGTTTTTT. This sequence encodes CASSLGHGPTGELFF. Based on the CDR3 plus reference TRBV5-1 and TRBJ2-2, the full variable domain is KAGVTQTPRYLIKTRGQQVTLSCSPISGHRSVSWYQQTPGQGLQFLFEYFSETQRNKGNFPGRFSGRQFSNSRSEMNVSTLELGDSALYLCASSLGHGPTGELFFGEGSRLTVL.